The 19 T cell receptor beta chains below were found in one sample sequenced in a study of CD8 T cells in ankylosing spondylitis. From the 5' RACE reads, TCRdb called clonotypes with MiXCR, one entry per CDR3 protein. The sample contains some 150,000 distinct CDR3 sequences, around 42% of which appear only once. The sample was synovial fluid, either unsorted or a sorted T cell fraction (not recorded which). The source of these receptors is a male donor with ankylosing spondylitis.

The rearrangement uses TRBV12-3 or TRBV12-4 and TRBJ2-7, with 7 bases that match TRBD1. The V gene end was trimmed by 5 bases and the J gene end by 6 bases; junction bases not matched to a gene: 7. The CDR3 runs to 13 residues. CDR3 region: CASSTINRGEQYF. CDR3 sequence (DNA): TGTGCCAGCAGTACAATAAACAGGGGCGAGCAGTACTTC.

The chain carries TRBV6-2 or TRBV6-3 and TRBJ2-5; 9 nucleotides match TRBD2. J lost 5 bases, V lost 8 bases, and 12 bases had no gene match. This CDR3 has 15 amino acids. Germline loops: CDR1 MNHEY, CDR2 SVGEGT. This CDR3 is CASAKVAGEWETQYF. The CDR3 DNA follows: TGTGCCAGCGCCAAGGTAGCGGGGGAGTGGGAGACCCAGTACTTC.

J is TRBJ2-1 and V is TRBV20-1; D uncertain. Trimming shortened V by 3 bases and J by 1 base, and 7 bases separated the two germline ends. The CDR3 consists of 13 residues. Per the germline V gene, CDR1 is DFQATT and CDR2 is SNEGSKA (reference sequence). CDR3 DNA sequence: TGCAGTGCTAGTCTATATTCCTACAATGAGCAGTTCTTC. It codes for CSASLYSYNEQFF.

The V gene is TRBV12-3 or TRBV12-4, the J gene TRBJ1-5; D uncertain. CDR3 length: 18 amino acids. Trimming left V 6 bases short and J 0 bases short, with 21 bases between. Here the CDR3 reads CASSPMRPYKYSNQPQHF. The DNA for the CDR3 is TGTGCCAGCAGCCCTATGCGACCCTACAAATATAGCAATCAGCCCCAGCATTTT.

This sequence joins TRBV21-1 and TRBJ2-7. TRBV21-1 is designated a pseudogene. The CDR3 length is 13 residues. CDR3 sequence reads: CASSKDGLDEQYF. The CDR3 bases are TGTGCCAGCAGCAAAGATGGTCTAGACGAGCAGTACTTC.

This clonotype appeared a few times. CDR3 region: CAISDPPSGNSDTQYF. In nucleotides, the CDR3 is TGTGCCATCAGTGATCCCCCTAGCGGGAATTCAGATACGCAGTATTTT. J is TRBJ2-3 and V is TRBV10-3, with 9 bases lining up with TRBD2. Germline trimming cut 3 bases from V and 4 bases from J; bases unmatched to any gene: 8. The CDR3 has 16 amino acids. Germline V gene lookup returns CDR1 ENHRY and CDR2 SYGVKD.

The J gene is TRBJ2-2, the V gene TRBV11-2; 7 nucleotides align to TRBD2. CDR3 size: 12 residues. Germline CDR1 is SGHAT and CDR2 is FQNNGV. V shed 8 bases, J shed 5 bases, and the junction held 2 bases outside the gene matches. The CDR3 nucleotides read TGTGCCAGCTGGGGGGGAACCGGGGAGCTGTTTTTT. This codes for CASWGGTGELFF.

The gene calls are TRBV24-1 and TRBJ1-5, with D tentatively TRBD1 (5 bases). Germline CDR1 and CDR2: KGHDR and SFDVKD. The CDR3 totals 13 residues. Trimming cost V 5 bases and J 7 bases, with 11 bases left between them. In DNA, the CDR3 is TGTGCCACCAGTGGGGGGTTTCGGCAGCCCCAGCATTTT. This codes for CATSGGFRQPQHF.

The genes are TRBV27 and TRBJ2-1, with D unresolved. V lost 11 bases to trimming and J lost 1 base, with 18 bases between them. Germline lookup yields CDR1 MNHEY and CDR2 SMNVEV (reference sequence). The length of the CDR3 is 15 residues. CDR3 nucleotides: TGTGCCTCCTCCCAAGGGCCCCCTTCCTACAATGAGCAGTTCTTC. This translates into CASSQGPPSYNEQFF.

This clonotype was seen only once. J is TRBJ1-2 and V is TRBV12-3 or TRBV12-4; possible D gene TRBD1, 5 bases. Deletions cut 4 bases from V and 5 bases from J, with 14 bases between. CDR3 length equals 14 residues. CDR3 in DNA: TGTGCCAGCAGTTCCGCGCAGGGAGGGTATGGCTACACCTTC. Residues: CASSSAQGGYGYTF.

A few counts support this clonotype. The rearrangement uses TRBV10-3 and TRBJ2-2; 7 bases are shared with TRBD1. There are 14 residues in the CDR3. Germline V lookup: CDR1 ENHRY, CDR2 SYGVKD. V shed 4 bases, J shed 6 bases, and the junction held 5 bases outside the gene matches. The CDR3 sequence is CAISGDSNPGELFF. The CDR3 DNA reads as TGTGCCATCAGTGGGGACAGTAACCCCGGGGAGCTGTTTTTT.

Written as DNA, the CDR3 is TGTGCCAGCAGCTTAGTTGATAACAATGAGCAGTTCTTC. Encoded protein: CASSLVDNNEQFF. This chain links TRBV7-6 with TRBJ2-1; no clear D gene. This CDR3 has 13 amino acids. Germline V gene data show CDR1 as SGHVS and CDR2 as FNYEAQ. Deletions cut 1 base from V and 5 bases from J, with 6 bases between. Using reference TRBV7-6 and TRBJ2-1 for the parts outside the CDR3, the full variable domain is GAGVSQSPRYKVTKRGQDVALRCDPISGHVSLYWYRQALGQGPEFLTYFNYEAQQDKSGLPNDRFSAERPEGSISTLTIQRTEQRDSAMYRCASSLVDNNEQFFGPGTRLTVL.

This clonotype was seen more than once but under ten times. V usage is TRBV10-3 and J usage is TRBJ2-2; weak D call: TRBD2 (6 bases). Germline CDR1 reads ENHRY; CDR2 reads SYGVKD. Trimming removed 2 bases from V and 6 bases from J, with 10 bases in between. The CDR3 length is 14 residues. In DNA form, the CDR3 reads TGTGCCATCAGTGAGAGTGGGGAGGCCGGGGAGCTGTTTTTT. Protein product: CAISESGEAGELFF.

In DNA, the CDR3 is TGTGCCAGCAGCCCCGGGGAGTGCGGGGGGCTTTGCAATGAGCAGTTCTTC. Its translation: CASSPGECGGLCNEQFF. The chain recombines TRBV11-3 with TRBJ2-1; TRBD2 matches at 8 bases. Germline CDR1 reads SGHNT; CDR2 reads YENEEA. V lost 5 bases to trimming and J lost 6 bases; unmatched junction nucleotides: 15. This CDR3 is 17 amino acids long.

This clonotype appeared many times. V is TRBV4-1 and J is TRBJ2-7; possible D gene TRBD1, 6 bases. Per the germline V gene, CDR1 is MGHRA and CDR2 is YSYEKL. The CDR3 covers 13 residues. V lost 3 bases to trimming and J lost 3 bases, with 9 bases between them. For the CDR3, the DNA is TGCGCCAGCAGCCAGGACAGTATCTACGAGCAGTACTTC. Translation: CASSQDSIYEQYF.

This chain connects TRBV6-2 or TRBV6-3 to TRBJ2-1, with TRBD2 matching 8 bases. CDR3 length equals 17 residues. Germline values: CDR1 MNHEY, CDR2 SVGEGT. With 5 bases clipped from V and 8 bases from J, the junction kept 17 bases outside the gene matches. The CDR3 sequence: CASSRRLAHNIWDEQFF. As DNA, the CDR3 is TGTGCCAGCAGTAGACGACTAGCGCACAATATATGGGATGAGCAGTTCTTC.

The CDR3 is CASSSQTGGITEAFF. The CDR3 DNA follows: TGTGCCAGCAGCTCACAGACAGGGGGCATCACTGAAGCTTTCTTT. The chain uses TRBV7-4 and TRBJ1-1; TRBD1 aligns across 10 bases. With V trimmed by 4 bases and J by 4 bases, 6 bases remained unmatched. Germline values: CDR1 SGHVT, CDR2 SQSDAQ. This CDR3 contains 15 residues. The full variable domain, with the rest looked up from reference TRBV7-4 and TRBJ1-1, is GAGVSQSPRYKVAKRGRDVALRCDSISGHVTLYWYRQTLGQGSEVLTYSQSDAQRDKSGRPSGRFSAERPERSVSTLKIQRTEQGDSAVYLCASSSQTGGITEAFFGQGTRLTVV.

This clonotype occurred once. This chain uses TRBV5-1 with TRBJ1-2, with 7 nucleotides matching TRBD1. CDR3 size: 12 residues. The germline V gene has CDR1 SGHRS and CDR2 YFSETQ. V gave up 4 bases and J gave up 4 bases; unmatched junction bases: 1. The CDR3 spells CASSRTGYGYTF. CDR3 DNA sequence: TGCGCCAGCAGCCGGACAGGCTATGGCTACACCTTC.

The V and J genes are TRBV12-3 or TRBV12-4 and TRBJ2-7; D unclear. The CDR3 spans 15 residues. V was cut by 3 bases and J by 0 bases, with 12 bases left in between. The CDR3 here is CASSFRTTHSYEQYF. In DNA form, the CDR3 reads TGTGCCAGCAGTTTCCGGACGACACACTCCTACGAGCAGTACTTC.